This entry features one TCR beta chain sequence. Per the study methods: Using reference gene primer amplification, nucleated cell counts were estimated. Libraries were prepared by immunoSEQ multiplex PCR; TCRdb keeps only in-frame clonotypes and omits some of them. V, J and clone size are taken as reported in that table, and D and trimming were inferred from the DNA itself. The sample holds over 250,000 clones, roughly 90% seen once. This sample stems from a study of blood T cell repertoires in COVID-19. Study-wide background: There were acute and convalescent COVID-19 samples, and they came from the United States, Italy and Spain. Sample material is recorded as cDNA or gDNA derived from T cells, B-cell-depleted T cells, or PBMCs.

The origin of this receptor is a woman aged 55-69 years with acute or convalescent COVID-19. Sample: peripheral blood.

In DNA form, the CDR3 reads TGTGCCAGCAGTCGCGACAGGGGGCCGGGCAAAAACATTCAGTACTTC. Residues: CASSRDRGPGKNIQYF. The V call is TRBV6-6, the J call TRBJ2-4, with 10 positions matching TRBD1. The trim removed 5 bases at V and 3 bases at J, leaving 7 bases unmatched. CDR3 length equals 16 residues. Germline CDR1 is MNHNY and CDR2 is SVGAGI (reference sequence).